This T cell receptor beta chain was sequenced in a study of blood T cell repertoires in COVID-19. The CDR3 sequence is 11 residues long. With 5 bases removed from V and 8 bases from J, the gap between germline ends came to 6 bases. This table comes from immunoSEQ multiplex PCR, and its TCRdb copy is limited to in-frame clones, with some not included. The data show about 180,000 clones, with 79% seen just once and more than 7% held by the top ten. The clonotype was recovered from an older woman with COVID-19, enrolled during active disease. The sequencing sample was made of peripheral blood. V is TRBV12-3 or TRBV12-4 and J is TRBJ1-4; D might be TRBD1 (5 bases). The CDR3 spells CASSTGEKLFF. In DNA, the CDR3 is TGTGCCAGCAGTACAGGCGAAAAACTGTTTTTT.